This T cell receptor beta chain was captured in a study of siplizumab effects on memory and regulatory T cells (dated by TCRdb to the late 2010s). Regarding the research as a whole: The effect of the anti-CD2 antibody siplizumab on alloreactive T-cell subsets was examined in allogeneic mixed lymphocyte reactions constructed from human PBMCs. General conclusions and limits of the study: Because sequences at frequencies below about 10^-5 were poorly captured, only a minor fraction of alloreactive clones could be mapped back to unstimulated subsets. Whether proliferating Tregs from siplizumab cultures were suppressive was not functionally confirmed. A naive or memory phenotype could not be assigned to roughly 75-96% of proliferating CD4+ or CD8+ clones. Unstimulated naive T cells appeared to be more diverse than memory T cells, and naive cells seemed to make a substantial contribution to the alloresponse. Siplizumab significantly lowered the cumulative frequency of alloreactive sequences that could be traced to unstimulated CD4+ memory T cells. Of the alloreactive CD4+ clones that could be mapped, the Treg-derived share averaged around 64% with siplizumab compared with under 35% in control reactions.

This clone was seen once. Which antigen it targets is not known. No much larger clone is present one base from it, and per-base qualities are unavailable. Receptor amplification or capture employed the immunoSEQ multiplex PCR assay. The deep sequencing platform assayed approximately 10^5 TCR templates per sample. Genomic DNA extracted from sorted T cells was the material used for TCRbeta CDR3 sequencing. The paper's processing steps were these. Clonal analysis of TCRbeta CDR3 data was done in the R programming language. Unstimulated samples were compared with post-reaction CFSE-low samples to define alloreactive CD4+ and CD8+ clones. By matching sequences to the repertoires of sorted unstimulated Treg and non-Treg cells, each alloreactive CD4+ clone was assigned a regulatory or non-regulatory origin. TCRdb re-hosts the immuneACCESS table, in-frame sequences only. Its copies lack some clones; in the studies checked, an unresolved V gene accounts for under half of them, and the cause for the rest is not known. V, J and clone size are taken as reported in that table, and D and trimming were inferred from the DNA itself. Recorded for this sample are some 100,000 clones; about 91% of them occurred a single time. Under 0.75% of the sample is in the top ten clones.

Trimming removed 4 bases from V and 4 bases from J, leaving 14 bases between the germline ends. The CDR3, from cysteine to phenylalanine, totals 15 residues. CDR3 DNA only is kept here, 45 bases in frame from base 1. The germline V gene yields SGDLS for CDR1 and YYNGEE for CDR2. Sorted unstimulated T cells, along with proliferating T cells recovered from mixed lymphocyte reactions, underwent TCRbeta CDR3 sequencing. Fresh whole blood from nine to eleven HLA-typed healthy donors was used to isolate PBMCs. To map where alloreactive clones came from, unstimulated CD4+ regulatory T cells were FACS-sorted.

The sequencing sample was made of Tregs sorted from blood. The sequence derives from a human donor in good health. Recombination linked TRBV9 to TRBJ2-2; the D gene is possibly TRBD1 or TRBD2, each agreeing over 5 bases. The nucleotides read TGTGCCAGCAGCCCCTCAGTGGGACCCACCGGGGAGCTGTTTTTT. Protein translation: CASSPSVGPTGELFF.